This is a list of T cell receptor beta chains from one sample in a study of regulatory T cells in long-lasting Graves disease. Each CDR3 protein is one row after TCRdb ran MiXCR on the multiplex PCR reads. The data hold fewer than 350,000 distinct CDR3 sequences, with 18% observed a single time. The sequenced sample was peripheral blood mononuclear cells (PBMCs), obtained at new diagnosis, from a patient treated with antithyroid drugs. Receptor source: a female donor with Graves disease. CDR3s include the opening cysteine and the closing phenylalanine or tryptophan. The order of the fields is CDR3 DNA, CDR3 protein, D gene, V gene, J gene, CDR3 length, clone size. The D gene is left open where the match is weak. Size is stated for part of the rows, as once, few or many counts, or as a class when the clone is expanded.

cdr3_nt: TGCAGTGCCCTGACGGTAAATGAAGAGACCCAGTACTTC
cdr3_aa: CSALTVNEETQYF
d_call: .
v_call: TRBV20-1
j_call: TRBJ2-5
cdr3_length: 13
clone_size: many

cdr3_nt: TGTGCCAGTAGTGTAAGGACTAGCGGGAAAGAGGCCTACGAGCAGTACTTC
cdr3_aa: CASSVRTSGKEAYEQYF
d_call: TRBD2
v_call: TRBV19
j_call: TRBJ2-7
cdr3_length: 17
clone_size: many

cdr3_nt: TGTGCCAGTAGAATAAGGCTGTGGGAGATGAACACTGAAGCTTTCTTT
cdr3_aa: CASRIRLWEMNTEAFF
d_call: .
v_call: TRBV19
j_call: TRBJ1-1
cdr3_length: 16
clone_size: many

cdr3_nt: TGTGCCAGCAGTTACGCGAGGGGAGGGGGCACCGGGGAGCTGTTTTTT
cdr3_aa: CASSYARGGGTGELFF
d_call: .
v_call: TRBV6-5
j_call: TRBJ2-2
cdr3_length: 16
clone_size: many

cdr3_nt: TGTGCCTGGAGCGGACAGGGTATGGCCCCAGATACGCAGTATTTT
cdr3_aa: CAWSGQGMAPDTQYF
d_call: TRBD1
v_call: TRBV30
j_call: TRBJ2-3
cdr3_length: 15
clone_size: .

cdr3_nt: TGTGCCTTCGACCTGGACATAGCTAACTATGGCTACACCTTC
cdr3_aa: CAFDLDIANYGYTF
d_call: .
v_call: TRBV30
j_call: TRBJ1-2
cdr3_length: 14
clone_size: .

cdr3_nt: TGTGCCAGCTCACCTCGATCGGGGGGAGGCTACACCTTC
cdr3_aa: CASSPRSGGGYTF
d_call: .
v_call: TRBV18
j_call: TRBJ1-2
cdr3_length: 13
clone_size: many

cdr3_nt: TGCGCCAGCAGTGAGACCACAGATACGCAGTATTTT
cdr3_aa: CASSETTDTQYF
d_call: .
v_call: TRBV10-1
j_call: TRBJ2-3
cdr3_length: 12
clone_size: many

cdr3_nt: TGCGCCAGCAGTAGACAGGGTAACAATGAGCAGTTCTTC
cdr3_aa: CASSRQGNNEQFF
d_call: TRBD1
v_call: TRBV5-1
j_call: TRBJ2-1
cdr3_length: 13
clone_size: many

cdr3_nt: TGTGCCAGCAGTGACGACATGGCCACTGAAGCTTTCTTT
cdr3_aa: CASSDDMATEAFF
d_call: .
v_call: TRBV2
j_call: TRBJ1-1
cdr3_length: 13
clone_size: many

cdr3_nt: TGTGCCAGCAGCCCCCCAGGACTAGCGGTACACGAGCAGTACTTC
cdr3_aa: CASSPPGLAVHEQYF
d_call: TRBD2
v_call: TRBV11-1
j_call: TRBJ2-7
cdr3_length: 15
clone_size: .

cdr3_nt: TGTGCCAGCACCCAAGCGGGAGGGCAAGGAGATACGCAGTATTTT
cdr3_aa: CASTQAGGQGDTQYF
d_call: TRBD2
v_call: TRBV6-1
j_call: TRBJ2-3
cdr3_length: 15
clone_size: .

cdr3_nt: TGCAGTGCTCCTAACAGCGGGAAGGGCACAGATACGCAGTATTTT
cdr3_aa: CSAPNSGKGTDTQYF
d_call: TRBD2
v_call: TRBV20-1
j_call: TRBJ2-3
cdr3_length: 15
clone_size: many

cdr3_nt: TGTGCCAGCAGTTACTCAGAGGGAAAGGGGGTTCGAGACACTGAAGCTTTCTTT
cdr3_aa: CASSYSEGKGVRDTEAFF
d_call: .
v_call: TRBV6-9
j_call: TRBJ1-1
cdr3_length: 18
clone_size: many

cdr3_nt: TGCGCCAGCAGCTTGATCCGGGCGAACACCGGGGAGCTGTTTTTT
cdr3_aa: CASSLIRANTGELFF
d_call: .
v_call: TRBV5-1
j_call: TRBJ2-2
cdr3_length: 15
clone_size: .

cdr3_nt: TGTGCCAGCAGTGAAGAACTAGCGGGAGGGCCCGACAATGAGCAGTTCTTC
cdr3_aa: CASSEELAGGPDNEQFF
d_call: TRBD2
v_call: TRBV2
j_call: TRBJ2-1
cdr3_length: 17
clone_size: .

cdr3_nt: TGTGCCAGCAGCTTGGGGATGGGGATGAACACTGAAGCTTTCTTT
cdr3_aa: CASSLGMGMNTEAFF
d_call: .
v_call: TRBV5-8
j_call: TRBJ1-1
cdr3_length: 15
clone_size: many

cdr3_nt: TGTGCCAGCAGTGAAGGGACAGGCTTGAATGGCTACACCTTC
cdr3_aa: CASSEGTGLNGYTF
d_call: TRBD1
v_call: TRBV2
j_call: TRBJ1-2
cdr3_length: 14
clone_size: .

cdr3_nt: TGCAGCGCCCTGGGGGCCCCGACCTACGAGCAGTACTTC
cdr3_aa: CSALGAPTYEQYF
d_call: .
v_call: TRBV29-1
j_call: TRBJ2-7
cdr3_length: 13
clone_size: .

cdr3_nt: TGTGCCAGCAAGACAGGGGGAAACATTCAGTACTTC
cdr3_aa: CASKTGGNIQYF
d_call: TRBD1
v_call: TRBV28
j_call: TRBJ2-4
cdr3_length: 12
clone_size: many

cdr3_nt: TGTGCCAGCAGTTTAAGTGGGGACTTACTCACAGATACGCAGTATTTT
cdr3_aa: CASSLSGDLLTDTQYF
d_call: .
v_call: TRBV6-2/TRBV6-3
j_call: TRBJ2-3
cdr3_length: 16
clone_size: many

cdr3_nt: TGTGCCAGCAGCCCCCGGGGGCAGAACACCGGGGAGCTGTTTTTT
cdr3_aa: CASSPRGQNTGELFF
d_call: .
v_call: TRBV2
j_call: TRBJ2-2
cdr3_length: 15
clone_size: few

cdr3_nt: TGTGCCAGCAGTTTTACAGTCGGGGGGCCGTATGAAAAACTGTTTTTT
cdr3_aa: CASSFTVGGPYEKLFF
d_call: .
v_call: TRBV12-3/TRBV12-4
j_call: TRBJ1-4
cdr3_length: 16
clone_size: many

cdr3_nt: TGTGCCAGCAGTGCCCATACGGGACTAGCGGGGCGCACAGATACGCAGTATTTT
cdr3_aa: CASSAHTGLAGRTDTQYF
d_call: TRBD2
v_call: TRBV28
j_call: TRBJ2-3
cdr3_length: 18
clone_size: many

cdr3_nt: TGCAGTGCTAGTTGGGGGGGGGCAACGGAGACCCAGTACTTC
cdr3_aa: CSASWGGATETQYF
d_call: .
v_call: TRBV20-1
j_call: TRBJ2-5
cdr3_length: 14
clone_size: many

cdr3_nt: TGTGCCAGCAGCCGCGGCGGACAGGGAAAAGAGTTC
cdr3_aa: CASSRGGQGKEF
d_call: TRBD1
v_call: TRBV7-9
j_call: TRBJ1-2
cdr3_length: 12
clone_size: many

cdr3_nt: TGCGCCAGCACCCCCTCCGGGAGTAGCGGGCTCGGAGGGGACGGGGAGCTGTTTTTT
cdr3_aa: CASTPSGSSGLGGDGELFF
d_call: TRBD2
v_call: TRBV5-1
j_call: TRBJ2-2
cdr3_length: 19
clone_size: many

cdr3_nt: TGTGCCAGCAGTGAAGTGGGCAGGGAAGGAGGGCAGCCCCAGCATTTT
cdr3_aa: CASSEVGREGGQPQHF
d_call: .
v_call: TRBV2
j_call: TRBJ1-5
cdr3_length: 16
clone_size: many

cdr3_nt: TGCAGTGCTAGAGGTAGCGGGATCTCTCCTTACTACAATGAGCAGTTCTTC
cdr3_aa: CSARGSGISPYYNEQFF
d_call: TRBD2
v_call: TRBV20-1
j_call: TRBJ2-1
cdr3_length: 17
clone_size: many

cdr3_nt: TGTGCCAGCAGTTACCCTATGGACCCCGGGACAGAAAATTTAATGAACACTGAAGCTTTCTTT
cdr3_aa: CASSYPMDPGTENLMNTEAFF
d_call: TRBD1
v_call: TRBV6-2/TRBV6-3
j_call: TRBJ1-1
cdr3_length: 21
clone_size: many

cdr3_nt: TGTGCCAGCAGTCTTACTAGCGGGAGTTTGAATGAGCAGTTCTTC
cdr3_aa: CASSLTSGSLNEQFF
d_call: TRBD2
v_call: TRBV6-1
j_call: TRBJ2-1
cdr3_length: 15
clone_size: many

cdr3_nt: TGTGCCAGCACCCAGGGACAGGGGATTTCACCCCTCCACTTC
cdr3_aa: CASTQGQGISPLHF
d_call: TRBD1
v_call: TRBV6-2/TRBV6-3
j_call: TRBJ1-6
cdr3_length: 14
clone_size: many

cdr3_nt: TGTGCCAGCAGTAAAAGGTTACTAGCGGGAGGGTATGCAGATACGCAGTATTTT
cdr3_aa: CASSKRLLAGGYADTQYF
d_call: TRBD2
v_call: TRBV6-1
j_call: TRBJ2-3
cdr3_length: 18
clone_size: many

cdr3_nt: TGTGCCAGCAGCGGAAACACAGGGGGCAATCAGCCCCAGCATTTT
cdr3_aa: CASSGNTGGNQPQHF
d_call: TRBD1
v_call: TRBV7-8
j_call: TRBJ1-5
cdr3_length: 15
clone_size: many

cdr3_nt: TGTGCCAGCAGCCATATCCGGAGGAGTTACACTGAAGCTTTCTTT
cdr3_aa: CASSHIRRSYTEAFF
d_call: .
v_call: TRBV11-2
j_call: TRBJ1-1
cdr3_length: 15
clone_size: .

cdr3_nt: TGTGCCAGCAGCTTAGCGGCGGGACAGGGAGAGACCCAGTACTTC
cdr3_aa: CASSLAAGQGETQYF
d_call: TRBD1
v_call: TRBV11-3
j_call: TRBJ2-5
cdr3_length: 15
clone_size: .

cdr3_nt: TGTGCCATCAGTTCTAGCGGGAGGACCTACGAGCAGTACTTC
cdr3_aa: CAISSSGRTYEQYF
d_call: TRBD2
v_call: TRBV10-3
j_call: TRBJ2-7
cdr3_length: 14
clone_size: .

cdr3_nt: TGTGCCAGCAGCTTAAGGGCTAGCGGGAGGGTCACAGATACGCAGTATTTT
cdr3_aa: CASSLRASGRVTDTQYF
d_call: TRBD2
v_call: TRBV7-9
j_call: TRBJ2-3
cdr3_length: 17
clone_size: .

cdr3_nt: TGTGCCAGCAGTTCAACCCGGGGGGAAAAACTGTTTTTT
cdr3_aa: CASSSTRGEKLFF
d_call: .
v_call: TRBV12-3/TRBV12-4
j_call: TRBJ1-4
cdr3_length: 13
clone_size: many

cdr3_nt: TGTGCCAGCAGCTGGACAGGGGGAACTAATAAAAAACTGTTTTTT
cdr3_aa: CASSWTGGTNKKLFF
d_call: TRBD1
v_call: TRBV27
j_call: TRBJ1-4
cdr3_length: 15
clone_size: many